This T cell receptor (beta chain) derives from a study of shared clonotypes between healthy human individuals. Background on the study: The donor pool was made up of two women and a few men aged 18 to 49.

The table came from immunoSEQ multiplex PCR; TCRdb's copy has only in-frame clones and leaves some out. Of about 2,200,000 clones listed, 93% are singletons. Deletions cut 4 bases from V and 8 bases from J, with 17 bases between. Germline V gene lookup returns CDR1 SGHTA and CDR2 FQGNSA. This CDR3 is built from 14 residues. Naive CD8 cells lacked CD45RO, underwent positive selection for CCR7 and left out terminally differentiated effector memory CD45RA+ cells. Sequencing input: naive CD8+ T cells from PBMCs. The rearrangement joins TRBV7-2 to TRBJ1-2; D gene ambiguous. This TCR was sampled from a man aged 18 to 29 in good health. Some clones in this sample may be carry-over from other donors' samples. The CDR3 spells CASSSPFDEKGYTF. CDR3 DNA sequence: TGTGCCAGCAGCTCCCCCTTCGACGAGAAAGGCTACACCTTC.